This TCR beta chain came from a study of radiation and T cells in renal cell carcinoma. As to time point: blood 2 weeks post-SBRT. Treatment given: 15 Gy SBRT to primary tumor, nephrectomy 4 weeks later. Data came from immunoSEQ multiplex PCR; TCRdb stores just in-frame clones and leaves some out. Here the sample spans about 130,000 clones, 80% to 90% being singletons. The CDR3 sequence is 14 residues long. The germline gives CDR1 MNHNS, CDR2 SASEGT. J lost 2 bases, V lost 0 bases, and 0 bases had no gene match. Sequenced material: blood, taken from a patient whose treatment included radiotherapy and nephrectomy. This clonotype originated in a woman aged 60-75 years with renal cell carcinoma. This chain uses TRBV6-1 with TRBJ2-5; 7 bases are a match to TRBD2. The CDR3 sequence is CASSEAGGQETQYF. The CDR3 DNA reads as TGTGCCAGCAGTGAAGCGGGAGGGCAAGAGACCCAGTACTTC.